These 10 T cell receptor beta chains originate from one sample sequenced in a study of blood T cell repertoires in COVID-19 (dated by TCRdb to the early 2020s). The library was generated by the immunoSEQ multiplex PCR assay. In its TCRdb copy, this immuneACCESS table keeps in-frame sequences only and misses some clones. Where compared with another copy, unresolved V genes explain less than half of these, and the others have no known cause. This sample comprises about 170,000 clones, 80% to 85% of them detected only once. The ten most abundant clones make up roughly 14% of the sample. Sequenced: peripheral blood. The receptors come from a woman aged 65 to 85 with COVID-19, enrolled during active disease.

V is TRBV18 and J is TRBJ1-3; 7 bases fit TRBD1. CDR1 and CDR2 from the germline V gene are KGHSH and LQKENI. Unmatched junction bases numbered 5, after V lost 5 bases and J lost 1 base. This CDR3 region has 15 residues. DNA of the CDR3: TGTGCCAGCTCAGAGTCGACAGGGTCTGGAAACACCATATATTTT. It is translated as CASSESTGSGNTIYF.

The V and J genes are TRBV6-5 and TRBJ1-6; 7 nucleotides match TRBD1. Germline loops: CDR1 MNHEY, CDR2 SVGAGI. This CDR3 region has 15 residues. V was pared by 0 bases and J by 14 bases, with 10 bases of the junction left unmatched. The CDR3 nucleotides are TGTGCCAGCAGTTACTCGAGTCGACAGGGTGGGACCCTCCACTTT. Translating it yields CASSYSSRQGGTLHF.

V gene TRBV7-2 combines with J gene TRBJ1-2; D is perhaps TRBD1 (5 bases). The CDR3 is 14 residues long. V dropped 2 bases and J dropped 5 bases, with 12 bases sitting between them. In germline, CDR1 is SGHTA, CDR2 FQGNSA. CDR3 region: CASSLQGQLYGYTF. CDR3 DNA sequence: TGTGCCAGCAGCTTACAGGGCCAGCTGTATGGCTACACCTTC.

The chain has TRBV27 and TRBJ2-7; TRBD2 matches at 8 bases. Germline V lookup: CDR1 MNHEY, CDR2 SMNVEV (reference sequence). Germline trimming cut 3 bases from V and 1 base from J; bases unmatched to any gene: 11. CDR3 length: 17 residues. Here the CDR3 DNA reads TGTGCCAGCAGTTTGGGGCGGGAGGTCGTTGGGTCCTACGAGCAGTACTTC. Translated: CASSLGREVVGSYEQYF.

The rearrangement joins TRBV28 to TRBJ1-2; TRBD1 matches 10 bases. Germline V gives CDR1 MDHEN, CDR2 SYDVKM. Trimming at V came to 2 bases and at J to 5 bases, leaving 5 bases not matched to a gene. The CDR3 has 15 residues. The CDR3 DNA reads as TGTGCCAGCAGTTTACGGGACAGGGGTTTGTATGGCTACACCTTC. Protein product: CASSLRDRGLYGYTF.

The table lists this clone with a count of one. The CDR3 region is CASTSGRAGEQFF. The CDR3 bases are TGTGCCAGCACGAGCGGGAGGGCGGGTGAGCAGTTCTTC. V gene TRBV6-5 combines with J gene TRBJ2-1; 10 bases fit TRBD2. Germline assignment: CDR1 MNHEY and CDR2 SVGAGI. This CDR3 contains 13 residues. V was pared by 7 bases and J by 9 bases, with 6 bases of the junction left unmatched.

The CDR3 protein is CASSLDWSGGYGYTF. For the CDR3, the DNA is TGTGCCAGCAGCCTAGACTGGTCGGGAGGCTATGGCTACACCTTC. The chain joins TRBV6-5 to TRBJ1-2; D gene uncertain. V was trimmed by 6 bases and J by 4 bases, leaving 18 bases between them. This CDR3 spans 15 amino acids. Germline V gene data show CDR1 as MNHEY and CDR2 as SVGAGI.

The gene calls are TRBV28 and TRBJ2-7; 8 nucleotides line up with TRBD2. The CDR3 is made up of 13 amino acids. V lost 10 bases and J lost 6; bases outside the gene matches: 11. Per the germline V gene, CDR1 is MDHEN and CDR2 is SYDVKM. CDR3 nucleotides: TGTGCCACCTCAAACGGGGGGGGTAGCGAGCAGTACGTC. Its protein product is CATSNGGGSEQYV.

The J gene is TRBJ1-2, the V gene TRBV12-5; 9 positions agree with TRBD1. CDR1 and CDR2 from the germline V gene are LGHNT and FRNRAP. This CDR3 has 18 residues. V lost 6 bases, J lost 4 bases, and 18 bases stayed unmatched. The DNA of the CDR3 is TGTGCTAGTGGCCCTCTGTCTGGGGGACAGGGAACAGGCTATGGCTACACCTTC. As protein: CASGPLSGGQGTGYGYTF.

The genes are TRBV7-3 and TRBJ2-5; 7 bases line up with TRBD2. The germline gives CDR1 SGHTA, CDR2 FQGTGA. The ends lost 4 bases at V and 1 base at J; junction bases unmatched: 9. The CDR3 is made up of 16 amino acids. CDR3 coding DNA: TGTGCCAGCAGCTCCCCAGGTGGCGGGGGCCAAGAGACCCAGTACTTC. Its protein is CASSSPGGGGQETQYF.